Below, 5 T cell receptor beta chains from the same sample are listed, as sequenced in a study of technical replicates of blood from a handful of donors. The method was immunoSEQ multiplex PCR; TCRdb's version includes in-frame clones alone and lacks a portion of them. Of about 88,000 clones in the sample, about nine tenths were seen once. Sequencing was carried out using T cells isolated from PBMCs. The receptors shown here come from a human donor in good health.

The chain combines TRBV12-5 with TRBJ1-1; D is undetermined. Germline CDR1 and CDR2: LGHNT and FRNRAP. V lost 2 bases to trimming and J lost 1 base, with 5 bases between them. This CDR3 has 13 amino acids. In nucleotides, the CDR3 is TGTGCTAGTGGTTTGAGACAGAACACTGAAGCTTTCTTT. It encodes CASGLRQNTEAFF. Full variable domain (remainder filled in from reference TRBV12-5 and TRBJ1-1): DARVTQTPRHKVTEMGQEVTMRCQPILGHNTVFWYRQTMMQGLELLAYFRNRAPLDDSGMPKDRFSAEMPDATLATLKIQPSEPRDSAVYFCASGLRQNTEAFFGQGTRLTVV.

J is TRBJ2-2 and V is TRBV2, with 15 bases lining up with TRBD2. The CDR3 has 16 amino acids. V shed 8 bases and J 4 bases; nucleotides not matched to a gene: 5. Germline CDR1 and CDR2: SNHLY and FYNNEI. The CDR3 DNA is TGTGCCAGCCAACCGGGACTAGCGGGAGGCACCGGGGAGCTGTTTTTT. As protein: CASQPGLAGGTGELFF.

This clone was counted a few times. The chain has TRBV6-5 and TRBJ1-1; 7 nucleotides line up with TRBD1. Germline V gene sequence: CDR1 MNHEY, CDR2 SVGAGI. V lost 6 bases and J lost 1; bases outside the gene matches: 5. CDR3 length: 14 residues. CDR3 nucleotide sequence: TGTGCCAGCAGACCGACAGGGACGAACACTGAAGCTTTCTTT. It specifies CASRPTGTNTEAFF.

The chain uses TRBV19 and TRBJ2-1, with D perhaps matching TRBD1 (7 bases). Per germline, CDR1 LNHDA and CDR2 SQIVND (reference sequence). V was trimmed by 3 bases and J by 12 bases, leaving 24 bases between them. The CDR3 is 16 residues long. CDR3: CASSIKGGGAPDAQFF. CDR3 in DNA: TGTGCCAGTAGTATTAAAGGAGGGGGCGCACCAGATGCGCAGTTCTTC.

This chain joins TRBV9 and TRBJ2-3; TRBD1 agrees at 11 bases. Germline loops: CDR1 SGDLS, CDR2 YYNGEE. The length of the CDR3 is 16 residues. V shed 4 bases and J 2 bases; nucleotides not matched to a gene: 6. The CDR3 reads CASSPRTGGDTDTQYF. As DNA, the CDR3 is TGTGCCAGCAGCCCCAGGACAGGGGGCGACACAGATACGCAGTATTTT.